This T cell receptor beta chain comes out of a study of OX40 agonist ivuxolimab in advanced cancers. Across the whole study: Patients with prior anti-PD-1, anti-PD-L1 or anti-CTLA-4 therapy were eligible; about 40% had some.

Using immunoSEQ multiplex PCR, the repertoire was profiled, and TCRdb retains in-frame clones only, with some absent. The repertoire holds tens of thousands of clones, with more than 85% as singletons. This CDR3 has 16 amino acids. The junction had 5 bases not matched to a gene; V was cut back by 3 bases and J by 4 bases. CDR1 is SGHNT and CDR2 is YYREEE in the germline V gene (reference sequence). About this clone itself: The antigen is unknown.

Notes on the study in general: Among the lowest peripheral clonal expansion occurred in 0.1-3.0 mg/kg partial responders.

Exclusion applied to patients with autoimmune disease history or systemic immunosuppression. Blood was sampled at baseline, cycle 4 day 1, and cycle 7 day 1. This rearrangement joins TRBV5-4 to TRBJ2-1; TRBD2 matches 12 bases. The specimen was CD4+ or CD8+ T cells sorted from blood, collected in a trial of the OX40 agonist ivuxolimab. This receptor was identified in an adult with an advanced solid tumor such as melanoma, head and neck, liver or kidney cancer. CDR3 region: CASSSRTSGAYNEQFF. DNA of the CDR3: TGTGCCAGCAGCTCCCGGACTAGCGGGGCGTACAATGAGCAGTTCTTC.